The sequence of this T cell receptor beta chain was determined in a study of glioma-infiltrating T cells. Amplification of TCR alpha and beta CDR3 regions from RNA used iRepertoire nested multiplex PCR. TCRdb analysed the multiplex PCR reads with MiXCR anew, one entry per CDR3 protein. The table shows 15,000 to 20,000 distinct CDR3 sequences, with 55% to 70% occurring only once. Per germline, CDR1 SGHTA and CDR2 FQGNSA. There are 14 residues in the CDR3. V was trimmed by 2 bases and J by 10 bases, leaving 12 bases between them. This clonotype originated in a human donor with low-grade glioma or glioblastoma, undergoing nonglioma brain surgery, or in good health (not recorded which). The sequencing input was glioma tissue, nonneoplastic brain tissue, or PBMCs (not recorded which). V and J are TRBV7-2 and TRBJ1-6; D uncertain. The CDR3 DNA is TGTGCCAGCAGCTTAACGTCGATCCGATCACCCCTCCACTTT. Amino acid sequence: CASSLTSIRSPLHF.